A single sample is the source of the 14 T cell receptor beta chains below, sequenced in a study of blood T cell repertoires in COVID-19 (dated by TCRdb to the early 2020s). The library was obtained by the immunoSEQ multiplex PCR assay. TCRdb provides this immuneACCESS table in a form limited to in-frame rearrangements. Some clones are lacking; in checked studies, under half of them reflect an unresolved V gene, and why the rest are absent is not known. The sample table holds around 200,000 clones, of which about four fifths were seen once. Clones ranked in the top ten supply roughly 5.6% of the sample. The sequencing sample was made of peripheral blood. The source of these receptors is a woman between 40 and 50 years old with COVID-19, enrolled during active disease.

Only a few counts were recorded for this clone. The chain is built from TRBV3-1 (or the pseudogene TRBV3-2) and TRBJ2-1, with D perhaps matching TRBD2 (5 bases). V was clipped by 0 bases and J by 7 bases, with 10 bases between them. The germline gives CDR1 LGHDT, CDR2 YNNKEL (reference sequence). This CDR3 region has 14 residues. CDR3 nucleotides: TGTGCCAGCAGCCAAGAGACTATCCGAAATGAGCAGTTCTTC. Amino acids: CASSQETIRNEQFF.

This chain links TRBV10-3 with TRBJ2-5, with 9 bases lining up with TRBD1. This CDR3 comprises 13 residues. Trimming took 6 bases from V and 5 from J; bases not matched to a gene: 4. Germline V gives CDR1 ENHRY, CDR2 SYGVKD. Here the CDR3 reads CAIRQGAEETQYF. The CDR3 nucleotides are TGTGCCATCAGACAGGGGGCAGAGGAGACCCAGTACTTC.

The chain employs TRBV13 and TRBJ2-7, with 8 bases that match TRBD2. The CDR3 covers 16 residues. CDR1 is PRHDT, CDR2 FYEKMQ, per germline (reference sequence). V lost 2 bases, J lost 4 bases, and 10 bases stayed unmatched. Here the CDR3 DNA reads TGTGCCAGCAGCTTAACCCTCCTTAGCGGGGTGTACGAGCAGTACTTC. Translating it yields CASSLTLLSGVYEQYF.

The J gene is TRBJ2-3, the V gene TRBV6-1; TRBD2 is a possible D gene (5 bases). Trimming removed 3 bases from V and 2 bases from J, with 15 bases in between. The germline CDR1 and CDR2 sequences are MNHNS and SASEGT. CDR3 length: 16 residues. The CDR3 here is CASSERPGTNTDTQYF. CDR3 in DNA: TGTGCCAGCAGTGAGCGACCGGGAACGAACACAGATACGCAGTATTTT.

The table lists this clone with a few counts. V usage is TRBV4-3 and J usage is TRBJ1-6; no clear D. CDR1 LGHNA and CDR2 YSLEER come from the germline V gene. This CDR3 has 16 amino acids. Trimming cost V 0 bases and J 7 bases, with 13 bases left between them. The CDR3 DNA reads TGCGCCAGCAGCCAAGATCGATCGGGTTTCAATTCACCCCTCCACTTT. It is translated as CASSQDRSGFNSPLHF.

This clone was counted a single time. The chain joins TRBV10-3 to TRBJ2-3; D unresolved. Germline V lookup: CDR1 ENHRY, CDR2 SYGVKD. The CDR3 extends over 15 amino acids. V was cut by 3 bases and J by 0 bases, with 10 bases left in between. CDR3: CAISDSRASTDTQYF. For the CDR3, the DNA is TGTGCCATCAGTGACTCGCGTGCTAGCACAGATACGCAGTATTTT.

The chain couples TRBV9 to TRBJ2-7, with D tentatively TRBD1 (5 bases). The CDR3 has 16 residues. Looked up from germline, CDR1 is SGDLS and CDR2 is YYNGEE. Trimming took 5 bases from V and 7 from J, leaving 25 bases between them. The CDR3 is CASRDLPIRQTLEQYF. CDR3 nucleotides: TGTGCCAGCAGAGATCTGCCCATCAGACAGACCCTAGAGCAGTACTTC.

The V and J genes are TRBV5-5 and TRBJ1-2; D is ambiguous. V lost 0 bases and J lost 8, with 5 bases in between. Germline V gene data show CDR1 as SGHKS and CDR2 as YYEKEE (reference sequence). The CDR3 spans 11 residues. The CDR3 is CASSLVAGYTF. CDR3 DNA sequence: TGTGCCAGCAGCTTGGTAGCGGGCTACACCTTC.

The V call is TRBV3-1 (or the pseudogene TRBV3-2), the J call TRBJ2-5, with TRBD2 identical over 8 bases. V lost 2 bases to trimming and J lost 5 bases; unmatched junction nucleotides: 7. The V gene's germline CDR1 is LGHDT and CDR2 YNNKEL (reference sequence). CDR3 length equals 15 residues. The CDR3 DNA reads as TGTGCCAGCAGCCAAACCAGCGGGAGTGGGGAGACCCAGTACTTC. It translates to CASSQTSGSGETQYF.

This chain uses TRBV3-1 (or the pseudogene TRBV3-2) with TRBJ2-1, with 10 nucleotides matching TRBD2. This CDR3 spans 18 amino acids. The V and J ends lost 2 bases and 5 bases, in that order; junction bases with no gene match: 12. Germline V gives CDR1 LGHDT, CDR2 YNNKEL (reference sequence). CDR3 residues: CASSQIPVSGGAHNEQFF. In DNA, the CDR3 is TGTGCCAGCAGCCAAATACCCGTGAGCGGGGGGGCGCACAATGAGCAGTTCTTC.

The chain has TRBV29-1 and TRBJ2-1, with 9 bases that match TRBD2. The germline V gene has CDR1 SQVTM and CDR2 ANQGSEA. This CDR3 is 16 amino acids long. V gave up 7 bases and J gave up 0 bases; unmatched junction bases: 10. DNA for the CDR3: TGCAGCGCCGGCCGACTAGCGGAAAGCTCCTACAATGAGCAGTTCTTC. Residues: CSAGRLAESSYNEQFF.

This clone was picked up a small number of times. The chain uses TRBV29-1 and TRBJ1-2, with TRBD1 as a possible D gene (6 bases). The CDR3 covers 14 residues. Trimming removed 8 bases at V and 7 bases at J, with 23 bases between. Germline CDR1 and CDR2: SQVTM and ANQGSEA. CDR3 nucleotide sequence: TGCAGCCTCACGGACAGAAGCATCTCGAGTGGCTACACCTTC. Translation: CSLTDRSISSGYTF.

This sequence joins TRBV6-5 and TRBJ2-7, with 8 bases lining up with TRBD1. V was pared by 5 bases and J by 9 bases, with 6 bases of the junction left unmatched. This CDR3 spans 12 amino acids. CDR1 and CDR2 (germline): MNHEY, SVGAGI. The CDR3 here is CASSLDRGRQYF. CDR3 DNA: TGTGCCAGCAGTCTCGACAGGGGCCGGCAGTACTTC.

This rearrangement joins TRBV6-6 to TRBJ1-5; 7 nucleotides match TRBD1. The CDR3 length is 14 residues. Germline-derived CDR1 and CDR2 are MNHNY and SVGAGI (reference sequence). The V and J ends lost 5 bases and 6 bases, in that order; junction bases with no gene match: 7. The CDR3 bases are TGTGCCAGCAGTACTCGACAGGGCGGTCAGCCCCAGCATTTT. It yields the protein CASSTRQGGQPQHF.